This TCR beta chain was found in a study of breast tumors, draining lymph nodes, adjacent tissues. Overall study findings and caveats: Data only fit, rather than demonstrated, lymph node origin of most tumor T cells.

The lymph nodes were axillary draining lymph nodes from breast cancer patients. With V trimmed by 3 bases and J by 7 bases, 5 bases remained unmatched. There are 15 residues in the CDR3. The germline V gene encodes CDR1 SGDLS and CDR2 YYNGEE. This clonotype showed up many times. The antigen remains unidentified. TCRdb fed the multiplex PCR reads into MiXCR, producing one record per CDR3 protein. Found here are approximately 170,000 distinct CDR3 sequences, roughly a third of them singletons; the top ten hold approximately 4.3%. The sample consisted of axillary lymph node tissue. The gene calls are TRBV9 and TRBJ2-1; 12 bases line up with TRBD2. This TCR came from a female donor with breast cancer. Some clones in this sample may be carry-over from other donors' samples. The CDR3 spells CASSAEGLAGNEQFF. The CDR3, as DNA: TGTGCCAGCAGCGCGGAAGGACTAGCGGGAAATGAGCAGTTCTTC.